This T cell receptor (beta chain) emerged from a study of identical twins (dated by TCRdb to about 2016). For the study in its entirety: To test whether fetal clonotypes persist, the study used deep sequencing on TCR alpha and beta repertoires from monozygotic twins, unrelated adults of various ages, and cord blood. To rule out contamination, the twin experiments were replicated at different times with different library preparation protocols.

Results the study describes overall, beyond this receptor: Because the same donors could not be followed over many years, conclusions were based on cross-sectional statistical analysis. The excess sharing between twins in beta out-of-frame sequences was weaker because fewer shared sequences reduced the signal-to-noise ratio. Out-of-frame TCR alpha sequences shared between twins showed an excess of low generation-probability sequences compared with coincidental sharing between unrelated individuals. Zero-insertion analyses could be partly confounded by invariant T cells such as MAIT and iNKT, although diverse VJ usage argued against such confounding for most clonotypes. Recombination models systematically underestimated out-of-frame TCR alpha sharing in monozygotic twins but agreed with sharing between unrelated individuals. Abundant cord blood beta clonotypes carried fewer insertions; young adult naive repertoires showed a weaker similar trend, while memory repertoires showed none.

Notes on this clonotype: The target of this receptor is not known. No clone much larger than this one lies a single base away; base qualities are absent.

CDR1 and CDR2 were assigned from the germline V gene (reference sequence) as DFQATT and SNEGSKA. Inclusive of the bounding cysteine and phenylalanine, the CDR3 is 16 residues long. Kept here is only the CDR3 DNA, which spans 48 bases and is read in frame from base 1. Trimming leaves V shorter by 0 bases and J shorter by 6 bases, with the junction holding 9 bases beyond the gene matches. The library relied on 5' RACE. Data came from an Illumina HiSeq 2000. Template switching introduced a universal primer binding site; the final cDNA contained a unique molecular identifier, enabling accurate counting of TCR cDNA molecules. Specific primers in the conserved constant-segment region were used to synthesize first-strand cDNA for the TCR alpha and beta chains. Each cDNA library was double barcoded, with a SMART-Mk sample barcode plus Illumina barcodes, to control for contamination. TruSeq adapter sequences along with Illumina sample barcodes were introduced in two successive PCR steps. TCR alpha and beta cDNA libraries were sequenced on the Illumina HiSeq platform with custom primers. Per the source publication's procedure: Raw reads were processed with MiGEC to extract unique molecular identifiers, and MiXCR was used to determine CDR3 positions. For each individual, recombination models were inferred using an EM algorithm with the repgenHMM and IGoR tools. Shared clonotypes were analyzed with the tcR package in R, and sharing was normalized by the product of cloneset sizes. To study raw recombination without the effects of thymic and clonal selection, out-of-frame nonproductive sequences were analyzed. TCRdb redid the processing of the public reads, applying fastp at Q25 and MiXCR, and retained in-frame beta chains. All rows with the same CDR3 protein become a single entry with the most common DNA and genes. TCRdb, not the original authors, processed these V and J calls. Present in this sample are fewer than 550,000 distinct CDR3 sequences, about 15% of which were seen just once. The top ten clonotypes cover around 0.4% of the sample.

Only healthy Caucasian donors were included. Three pairs of female monozygotic twins, all aged about 18 to 30 years, were included in the twin cohort. CD4+ and CD8+ T cell populations were isolated with positive isolation kits from Invitrogen. A further study also used this sample, focusing on yellow fever vaccine responses in identical twins. The second paper further reports: The authors reported that the T cell response to vaccination in identical twins appeared partly convergent and partly personalized. The study precisely tracked vaccine-responding T cell clones in identical twins.

Rearrangement joined TRBV20-1 to TRBJ2-3; 10 bases in between match TRBD1. Sample: CD4+ T cells sorted from blood. The sequence derives from a woman aged 18-30 years in good health. The nucleotide sequence reads as follows: TGCAGTGCTAGAGAGTCCCGGGACAGGGGAGGGGATACGCAGTATTTT. Translation gives CSARESRDRGGDTQYF.